One and the same sample provided the 27 T cell receptor beta chains below, sequenced in a study of CD8 T cells in ankylosing spondylitis (dated by TCRdb to 2017 to 2019). Libraries came from 5' RACE. Sequencing instrument: Illumina HiSeq 2500. TCRdb reanalyzed the raw reads on its own, using fastp at Q25 for trimming and MiXCR for clone calling, and kept in-frame beta chains. Entries are consolidated by CDR3 protein sequence, retaining the most common genes and DNA. This sample is represented by some 90,000 distinct CDR3 sequences; 27% of them were singletons. 45% to 65% of the sample goes to the ten largest clones. The sample comprised blood, either unsorted or a sorted T cell fraction (not recorded which). The receptors derive from a male donor with ankylosing spondylitis or in good health (not recorded which).

This clonotype showed up many times. This chain joins TRBV12-3 or TRBV12-4 and TRBJ1-4; D is possibly TRBD1 (5 bases). Trimming cost V 3 bases and J 3 bases, with 8 bases left between them. This CDR3 has 14 amino acids. The CDR3 protein is CASSLGVANEKLFF. CDR3 bases: TGTGCCAGCAGTTTGGGGGTGGCTAATGAAAAACTGTTTTTT.

This chain joins TRBV5-1 and TRBJ2-1; 7 positions agree with TRBD2. The CDR3 sequence is 14 residues long. After removal of 3 bases from V and 9 bases from J, the junction contained 9 bases not matched to a gene. The germline V gene has CDR1 SGHRS and CDR2 YFSETQ. CDR3 amino acids: CASSSGLSQTEQFF. The DNA of the CDR3 is TGCGCCAGCAGCTCGGGACTATCCCAGACTGAGCAGTTCTTC.

In its sample, this clonotype was seen a few times. The chain combines TRBV20-1 with TRBJ2-3, with D possibly TRBD2 on 6 matching bases. In germline, CDR1 is DFQATT, CDR2 SNEGSKA (reference sequence). The CDR3 sequence is 14 residues long. V was clipped by 6 bases and J by 4 bases, with 17 bases between them. DNA of the CDR3: TGCAGTGCCCACGGAGGGATCGGGGCAGATACGCAGTATTTT. It yields the protein CSAHGGIGADTQYF.

This clonotype showed up just a few times. The rearrangement joins TRBV4-1 to TRBJ2-1; TRBD2 might be the D (6 bases). CDR3 length: 19 residues. With 4 bases removed from V and 2 bases from J, the gap between germline ends came to 24 bases. Germline-derived CDR1 and CDR2 are MGHRA and YSYEKL. The CDR3 DNA follows: TGCGCCAGCAGCCTACCAAAGGTCGGGAGCTTGGTAGCCTACAATGAGCAGTTCTTC. Its protein is CASSLPKVGSLVAYNEQFF.

The chain is built from TRBV7-3 and TRBJ2-2; TRBD2 matches 13 bases. The CDR3 totals 17 residues. Germline CDR1 is SGHTA and CDR2 is FQGTGA. Losses at the gene ends were 5 bases for V and 5 bases for J; bases not matched to a gene: 8. CDR3 region: CASSPKRLAGGTGELFF. The DNA of the CDR3 is TGTGCCAGCAGCCCAAAGCGACTAGCGGGGGGTACCGGGGAGCTGTTTTTT.

The J gene is TRBJ2-3, the V gene TRBV10-3, with D tentatively TRBD1 (5 bases). The V end lost 4 bases, the J end lost 5 bases, and 19 bases lay between the germline ends. The CDR3 runs to 16 residues. Germline V gene sequence: CDR1 ENHRY, CDR2 SYGVKD. CDR3 DNA sequence: TGTGCCATCAGTGGTAGTTACAGGTTAGACGGAGATACGCAGTATTTT. This encodes CAISGSYRLDGDTQYF.

In its sample, this clonotype was seen a few times. This rearrangement joins TRBV5-1 to TRBJ2-1; no clear D gene. Deletions cut 3 bases from V and 5 bases from J, with 9 bases between. CDR1 and CDR2 from the germline V gene are SGHRS and YFSETQ. The CDR3 sequence is 13 residues long. CDR3 in DNA: TGCGCCAGCAGCTCCCTTAGGGACAATGAGCAGTTCTTC. Translation: CASSSLRDNEQFF.

This clonotype showed up just a few times. The gene calls are TRBV5-1 and TRBJ2-1; D is perhaps TRBD2 (6 bases). This CDR3 is 12 amino acids long. V was pared by 4 bases and J by 8 bases, with 10 bases between. Per the germline V gene, CDR1 is SGHRS and CDR2 is YFSETQ. The CDR3 coding sequence is TGCGCCAGCAGCCCCCCGGGGGATGAGCAGTTCTTC. Protein sequence: CASSPPGDEQFF. The variable domain in full, with the rest retrieved from reference TRBV5-1 and TRBJ2-1, is KAGVTQTPRYLIKTRGQQVTLSCSPISGHRSVSWYQQTPGQGLQFLFEYFSETQRNKGNFPGRFSGRQFSNSRSEMNVSTLELGDSALYLCASSPPGDEQFFGPGTRLTVL.

The genes are TRBV10-3 and TRBJ2-1; the match to TRBD2 covers 7 bases. The CDR3 covers 15 residues. From germline, CDR1 is ENHRY and CDR2 SYGVKD. Trimming at V came to 6 bases and at J to 6 bases, leaving 11 bases not matched to a gene. The DNA of the CDR3 is TGTGCCATCAGCGGGAACCTACTAGCGTCCAATGAGCAGTTCTTC. Translation gives CAISGNLLASNEQFF.

V usage is TRBV25-1 and J usage is TRBJ2-5, with D tentatively TRBD1 (6 bases). The CDR3 runs 15 residues. Germline values: CDR1 MGHDK, CDR2 SYGVNS. Trimming removed 5 bases from V and 1 base from J, with 14 bases in between. The CDR3 sequence: CASSNRVAVQETQYF. CDR3 sequence (DNA): TGTGCCAGCAGTAACAGGGTGGCCGTCCAAGAGACCCAGTACTTC.

This clonotype was detected a few times. V is TRBV7-3 and J is TRBJ2-2, with D possibly matching TRBD1 (6 bases). The germline V gene encodes CDR1 SGHTA and CDR2 FQGTGA. V was cut by 0 bases and J by 1 base, with 6 bases left in between. This CDR3 has 15 amino acids. The CDR3: CASSLTGQNTGELFF. CDR3 coding DNA: TGTGCCAGCAGCTTAACGGGACAGAACACCGGGGAGCTGTTTTTT. Full variable domain (missing parts from reference TRBV7-3 and TRBJ2-2): GAGVSQTPSNKVTEKGKYVELRCDPISGHTALYWYRQSLGQGPEFLIYFQGTGAADDSGLPNDRFFAVRPEGSVSTLKIQRTERGDSAVYLCASSLTGQNTGELFFGEGSRLTVL.

The chain links TRBV10-3 to TRBJ2-5, with TRBD1 identical over 8 bases. CDR3 size: 16 residues. Trimming at V came to 4 bases and at J to 3 bases, leaving 10 bases not matched to a gene. CDR1 is ENHRY and CDR2 is SYGVKD in the germline V gene. Here the CDR3 DNA reads TGTGCCATCAGTGGAGCGGTCTCAGGGGGCAAAGAGACCCAGTACTTC. It translates to CAISGAVSGGKETQYF.

This clonotype was picked up a small number of times. This rearrangement joins TRBV7-8 to TRBJ2-3, with D unresolved. The germline V and J ends were trimmed by 5 bases and 4 bases, with 19 bases remaining between them. The CDR3 is 16 residues long. Germline V gives CDR1 SGHVS, CDR2 FQNEAQ. Written as DNA, the CDR3 is TGTGCCAGCAGCCCCTTTGGGAAAGGCCCCGCAGATACGCAGTATTTT. Residues: CASSPFGKGPADTQYF.

Only a few counts were recorded for this clonotype. This rearrangement joins TRBV7-9 to TRBJ2-7; 12 positions agree with TRBD1. The CDR3 spans 16 residues. Trimming took 5 bases from V and 5 from J; bases not matched to a gene: 10. The V gene's germline CDR1 is SEHNR and CDR2 FQNEAQ (reference sequence). The CDR3 region is CASSLSPGQGAHEQYF. The CDR3 DNA reads TGTGCCAGCAGCCTGAGCCCGGGACAGGGGGCGCACGAGCAGTACTTC.

The V call is TRBV18, the J call TRBJ2-4; a weak D match, TRBD1 (6 bases). Germline CDR1 is KGHSH and CDR2 is LQKENI. V lost 2 bases, J lost 13 bases, and 15 bases lay in between. The CDR3 loop spans 13 amino acids. CDR3 DNA sequence: TGTGCCAGCTCACCAATCAGGGGCGAGAGCCAGTACTTC. Amino acids: CASSPIRGESQYF.

This clonotype was counted between two and nine times. This chain connects TRBV20-1 to TRBJ2-5; D remains unclear. V was pared by 4 bases and J by 0 bases, with 6 bases between. Germline V gene data show CDR1 as DFQATT and CDR2 as SNEGSKA (reference sequence). The CDR3 is made up of 12 amino acids. The CDR3 sequence: CSAIVDQETQYF. The CDR3, as DNA: TGCAGTGCTATCGTCGACCAAGAGACCCAGTACTTC.

The chain couples TRBV10-3 to TRBJ2-3; no reliable D call. Germline CDR1 and CDR2: ENHRY and SYGVKD. Trimming stripped 4 bases from V and 4 bases from J, with 15 bases between. CDR3 size: 15 residues. The CDR3 DNA sequence: TGTGCCATCAGTGTTAGCCCTAGTTTGCCAGATACGCAGTATTTT. It specifies CAISVSPSLPDTQYF.

The chain joins TRBV7-9 to TRBJ1-3; D call uncertain. V was pared by 5 bases and J by 2 bases, with 13 bases between. This CDR3 spans 15 amino acids. Germline V gives CDR1 SEHNR, CDR2 FQNEAQ (reference sequence). The DNA for the CDR3 is TGTGCCAGCAGCCCACTCGCGGAAGCTGGAAACACCATATATTTT. The encoded protein is CASSPLAEAGNTIYF.

This clonotype was recorded at least ten times. The chain couples TRBV30 to TRBJ2-1; D may be TRBD1 (6 bases). There are 13 residues in the CDR3. Trimming left V 7 bases short and J 4 bases short, with 14 bases between. Germline loops: CDR1 GTSNPN, CDR2 SVGIG (reference sequence). CDR3 in amino acids: CASGAGEYNEQFF. CDR3 DNA sequence: TGTGCCTCCGGGGCAGGGGAATACAATGAGCAGTTCTTC.

This clonotype was seen a few times. The J gene is TRBJ2-1, the V gene TRBV5-1, with TRBD1 identical over 9 bases. J was trimmed by 5 bases and V by 4 bases; bases with no gene match: 1. Germline values: CDR1 SGHRS, CDR2 YFSETQ. The CDR3 is made up of 13 amino acids. The CDR3 loop reads CASSRDRDNEQFF. CDR3 nucleotides: TGCGCCAGCAGCCGGGACAGGGACAATGAGCAGTTCTTC.

In this sample, this clonotype turned up a few times. At one boundary the junction diverges from the germline segment, which might be a read error. The V call is TRBV5-6, the J call TRBJ2-7, with 9 bases fitting TRBD2. Germline assignment: CDR1 SGHDT and CDR2 YYEEEE. This CDR3 is 15 amino acids long. The CDR3 DNA reads TGTGCCAGCAGCTTAGCGGGAGGATCCTCCCACGAGCAGTACTTC. The encoded protein is CASSLAGGSSHEQYF.

This clonotype was seen only a few times. The chain joins TRBV2 to TRBJ1-2; D gene unclear. The ends were cut back, 1 base at V and 5 bases at J, with 5 bases in the middle. This CDR3 is 12 amino acids long. Germline values: CDR1 SNHLY, CDR2 FYNNEI. The CDR3 DNA reads as TGTGCCAGCAGTGAAGAGATGTATGGCTACACCTTC. Translating gives CASSEEMYGYTF.

J is TRBJ2-7 and V is TRBV29-1, with D possibly matching TRBD1 (6 bases). Looked up from germline, CDR1 is SQVTM and CDR2 is ANQGSEA. The CDR3 extends over 13 amino acids. V lost 5 bases and J lost 5, with 16 bases in between. The CDR3 nucleotides are TGCAGCGTTAACTACGGACAGTACGACGAGCAGTACTTC. This codes for CSVNYGQYDEQYF.

The rearrangement links TRBV10-2 to TRBJ2-3; D might be TRBD1 (5 bases). The CDR3 has 14 amino acids. V dropped 6 bases and J dropped 0 bases, with 10 bases sitting between them. The germline V gene has CDR1 WSHSY and CDR2 SAAADI. DNA of the CDR3: TGCGCCAGCAGAGGGGTATCTAGCACAGATACGCAGTATTTT. Residues: CASRGVSSTDTQYF.

In its sample, this clonotype was seen many times. The chain has TRBV12-3 or TRBV12-4 and TRBJ1-5, with D hard to call. The CDR3 spans 13 residues. Trimming removed 6 bases from V and 4 bases from J, with 10 bases in between. CDR3 in DNA: TGTGCCAGCAGCTTCGACCGTAATCAGCCCCAGCATTTT. It is translated as CASSFDRNQPQHF.

V gene TRBV6-1 combines with J gene TRBJ2-6; D perhaps matches TRBD2 (5 bases). V gave up 4 bases and J gave up 0 bases, with 10 bases separating them. The CDR3 is made up of 16 amino acids. Germline V gene sequence: CDR1 MNHNS, CDR2 SASEGT. CDR3 residues: CASSAKRASGANVLTF. DNA for the CDR3: TGTGCCAGCAGTGCAAAGAGGGCCTCTGGGGCCAACGTCCTGACTTTC.

This clonotype was detected a few times. The chain combines TRBV7-9 with TRBJ2-7, with TRBD2 identical over 10 bases. The CDR3 runs 16 residues. CDR1 and CDR2 from the germline V gene are SEHNR and FQNEAQ (reference sequence). The ends lost 8 bases at V and 4 bases at J; junction bases unmatched: 14. The CDR3 spells CASLDTAGGPWYEQYF. Written as DNA, the CDR3 is TGTGCCAGCTTGGATACAGCGGGAGGGCCGTGGTACGAGCAGTACTTC.